This T cell receptor (beta chain) was documented in a study of T cell repertoires in cytomegalovirus infection. Study at large: Shared public TCR beta signatures pointed to both CMV infection and a matching HLA type. Study-wide results and caveats: Dominating the ex vivo response were HLA-C-restricted CMV-specific TCR beta clonotypes. Of the TCR beta families, the public ones yielded a cumulative frequency that identified carriers of CMV plus the relevant HLA.

In the case of this clonotype: Antigen specificity is unknown.

TCRdb re-called the reads with MiXCR, one entry per CDR3 protein. The profile shows about 490,000 distinct CDR3 sequences, more than 20% of them singletons. Sequencing was done on a sample of PBMCs. The sequence was obtained from a human donor in good health (CMV status not recorded). Some clones in this sample may be carry-over from other donors' samples.

The CDR3 region is CASTETSGTSDTQYF. The CDR3 DNA is TGTGCCAGTACTGAGACTAGCGGGACTTCTGATACGCAGTATTTT. This chain uses TRBV19 with TRBJ2-3, with 11 positions matching TRBD2. The CDR3 loop spans 15 amino acids. Trimming at V came to 7 bases and at J to 6 bases, leaving 9 bases not matched to a gene. Looked up from germline, CDR1 is LNHDA and CDR2 is SQIVND (reference sequence).